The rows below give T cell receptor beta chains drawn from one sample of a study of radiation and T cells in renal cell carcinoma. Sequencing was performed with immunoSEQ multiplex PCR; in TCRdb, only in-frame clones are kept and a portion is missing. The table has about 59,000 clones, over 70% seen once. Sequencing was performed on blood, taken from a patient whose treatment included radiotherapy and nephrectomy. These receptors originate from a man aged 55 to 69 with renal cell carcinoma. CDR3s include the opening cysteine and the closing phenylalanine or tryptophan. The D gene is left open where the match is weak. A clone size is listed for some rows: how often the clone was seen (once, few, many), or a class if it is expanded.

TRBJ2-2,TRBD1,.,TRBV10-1,CASSRTGGPGELFF,TGCGCCAGCAGTCGGACAGGGGGTCCCGGGGAGCTGTTTTTT
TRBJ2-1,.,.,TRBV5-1,CASSEGSDRFYLNTFF,TGCGCCAGCAGCGAAGGTTCCGACAGGTTCTACCTCAACACGTTCTTC
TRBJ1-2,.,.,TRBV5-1,CASSLGTDSGYTF,TGCGCCAGCAGCTTGGGGACAGACTCTGGCTACACCTTC
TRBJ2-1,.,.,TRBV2,CASSGLFQDEQFF,TGTGCCAGCAGTGGACTTTTTCAGGATGAGCAGTTCTTC
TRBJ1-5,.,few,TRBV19,CASSGGRATDQPQHF,TGTGCCAGTAGTGGGGGTAGGGCGACAGACCAGCCCCAGCATTTT
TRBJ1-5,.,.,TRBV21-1,CASSKLQEGATQPQHF,TGTGCCAGCAGCAAATTGCAGGAGGGGGCAACTCAGCCCCAGCATTTT
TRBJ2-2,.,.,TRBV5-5,CASSLVAVTAGELFF,TGTGCCAGCAGCTTGGTGGCTGTTACGGCCGGGGAGCTGTTTTTT
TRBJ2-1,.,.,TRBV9,CASSVNAGDEQFF,TGTGCCAGCAGCGTAAACGCGGGCGATGAGCAGTTCTTC
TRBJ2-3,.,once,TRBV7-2,CASSFQPPGGVTDTQYF,TGTGCCAGCAGCTTTCAACCTCCGGGCGGGGTAACAGATACGCAGTATTTT
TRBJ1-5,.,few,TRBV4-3,CASSQDRHRGQPQHF,TGCGCCAGCAGCCAAGATCGACATAGGGGTCAGCCCCAGCATTTT
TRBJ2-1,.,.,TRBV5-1,CASSDYNEQFF,TGCGCCAGCAGCGACTACAATGAGCAGTTCTTC
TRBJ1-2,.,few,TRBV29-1,CSVGGGWGDGYGYTF,TGCAGCGTTGGTGGGGGCTGGGGAGATGGGTATGGCTACACCTTC
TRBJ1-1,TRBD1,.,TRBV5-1,CASRRVTGTGNTEAFF,TGCGCCAGCAGGAGAGTGACCGGGACAGGGAACACTGAAGCTTTCTTT
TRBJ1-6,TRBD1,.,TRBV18,CASSPGQGAENSPLHF,TGTGCCAGCTCACCAGGACAGGGGGCAGAGAATTCACCCCTCCACTTT
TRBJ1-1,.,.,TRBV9,CASSVANRATEAFF,TGTGCCAGCAGCGTAGCTAACAGGGCCACTGAAGCTTTCTTT
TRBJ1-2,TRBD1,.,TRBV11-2,CASSHGQGGGYTF,TGTGCCAGCAGCCATGGACAGGGAGGAGGCTACACCTTC
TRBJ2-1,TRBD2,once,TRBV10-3,CAISPDFGTSIGEQFF,TGTGCCATCAGCCCCGACTTCGGGACTAGTATCGGTGAGCAGTTCTTC
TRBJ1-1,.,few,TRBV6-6,CASSYEGGTEAFF,TGTGCCAGCAGTTACGAAGGGGGCACTGAAGCTTTCTTT
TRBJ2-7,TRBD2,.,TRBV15,CATGKTSKGHEQYF,TGTGCCACTGGAAAGACTAGCAAAGGACACGAGCAGTACTTC
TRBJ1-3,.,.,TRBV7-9,CASSRMDSNSGNTIYF,TGTGCCAGCAGCCGTATGGACAGCAACTCTGGAAACACCATATATTTT
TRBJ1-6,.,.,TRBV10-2,CASSLGIGNSPLHF,TGCGCCAGCTCCTTGGGGATAGGAAATTCACCCCTCCACTTT
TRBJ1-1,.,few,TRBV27,CASSLRGNTEAFF,TGTGCCAGCAGTTTACGAGGGAACACTGAAGCTTTCTTT
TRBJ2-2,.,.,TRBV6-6,CASGSRASENGELFF,TGTGCCAGCGGGTCTAGGGCTAGCGAAAACGGGGAGCTGTTTTTT
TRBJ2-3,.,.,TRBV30,CAWSPGAGTSAVTQYF,TGTGCCTGGAGTCCGGGGGCTGGGACCTCAGCTGTCACGCAGTATTTT
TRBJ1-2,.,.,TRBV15,CATSRDQRVSGYTF,TGTGCCACCAGCAGAGATCAGAGGGTGAGTGGCTACACCTTC
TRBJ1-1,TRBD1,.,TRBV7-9,CASSLAGQMNTEAFF,TGTGCCAGCAGCTTAGCGGGACAGATGAACACTGAAGCTTTCTTT
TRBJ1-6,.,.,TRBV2,CATDSAVRNSPLHF,TGTGCCACAGACTCGGCGGTTAGGAATTCACCCCTCCACTTT
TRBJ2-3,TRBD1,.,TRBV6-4,CASSKTGASTDTQYF,TGTGCCAGCAGTAAGACAGGGGCTAGCACAGATACGCAGTATTTT
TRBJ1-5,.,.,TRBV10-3,CAIAAGEVQPQHF,TGTGCCATCGCCGCCGGGGAGGTTCAGCCCCAGCATTTT
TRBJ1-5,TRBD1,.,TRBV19,CASSRDSLLNQPQHF,TGTGCCAGTAGTCGGGACAGCCTCCTCAATCAGCCCCAGCATTTT
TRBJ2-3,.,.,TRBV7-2,CASSLVRYTSADTQYF,TGTGCCAGCAGCTTAGTTAGATACACTTCGGCAGATACGCAGTATTTT
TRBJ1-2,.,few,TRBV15,CATSRVFTNNYGYTF,TGTGCCACCAGCAGGGTATTTACTAATAACTATGGCTACACCTTC
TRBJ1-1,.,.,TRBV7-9,CASSFDTDTEAFF,TGTGCCAGCAGCTTCGACACCGACACTGAAGCTTTCTTT
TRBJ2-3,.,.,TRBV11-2,CASSQVAEDTQYF,TGTGCCAGCAGCCAAGTCGCTGAAGATACGCAGTATTTT
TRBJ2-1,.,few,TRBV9,CASSVPPMDEQFF,TGTGCCAGCAGCGTCCCCCCGATGGATGAGCAGTTCTTC
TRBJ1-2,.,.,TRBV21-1,CASGAARDREHYGYTF,TGTGCCAGCGGTGCGGCCCGCGACAGGGAACACTATGGCTACACCTTC
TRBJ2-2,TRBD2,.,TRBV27,CASSSEAGGPVGELFF,TGTGCCAGCAGTTCAGAGGCGGGAGGGCCGGTCGGGGAGCTGTTTTTT
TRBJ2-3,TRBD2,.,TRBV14,CASSQGDYTDTQYF,TGTGCCAGCAGCCAAGGGGACTACACAGATACGCAGTATTTT
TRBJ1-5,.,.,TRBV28,CASSFWRSNQPQHF,TGTGCCAGCAGTTTCTGGCGGAGCAATCAGCCCCAGCATTTT
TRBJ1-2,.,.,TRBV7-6,CASSPDPNYGYTF,TGTGCCAGCAGTCCAGACCCAAACTATGGCTACACCTTC
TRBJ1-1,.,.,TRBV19,CASHPLGDTEAFF,TGTGCCAGCCACCCTCTTGGGGACACTGAAGCTTTCTTT
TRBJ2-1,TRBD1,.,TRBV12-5,CASGPRTGPGNEQFF,TGTGCTAGTGGTCCGAGGACAGGGCCTGGTAATGAGCAGTTCTTC
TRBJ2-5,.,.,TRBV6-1,CASSGLLGPGGGETQYF,TGTGCCAGCAGTGGCCTGTTGGGTCCCGGAGGGGGAGAGACCCAGTACTTC
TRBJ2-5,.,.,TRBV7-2,CASKGVGQETQYF,TGTGCCAGCAAGGGGGTGGGACAAGAGACCCAGTACTTC
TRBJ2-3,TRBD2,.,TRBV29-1,CSVERGGPGDTQYF,TGCAGCGTTGAACGCGGGGGGCCCGGGGATACGCAGTATTTT
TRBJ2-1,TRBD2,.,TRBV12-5,CASDKTSGRGNEQFF,TGTGCTAGTGACAAGACTAGCGGGAGAGGTAATGAGCAGTTCTTC
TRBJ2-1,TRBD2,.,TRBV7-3,CASSLGTSSIEQFF,TGTGCCAGCAGCTTGGGGACTAGCTCTATTGAGCAGTTCTTC
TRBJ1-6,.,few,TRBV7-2,CASSLMGPSAAISPLHF,TGTGCCAGCAGCTTAATGGGGCCATCGGCGGCAATATCACCCCTCCACTTT
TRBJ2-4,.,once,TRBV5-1,CASSPGTNPLRIQYF,TGCGCCAGCAGCCCCGGGACGAATCCCTTGAGGATTCAGTACTTC
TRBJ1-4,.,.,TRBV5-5,CASSLLHSATSNEKLFF,TGTGCCAGCAGCTTGCTCCATTCGGCCACCAGCAATGAAAAACTGTTTTTT
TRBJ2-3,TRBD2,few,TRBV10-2,CASSERTSDSTDTQYF,TGCGCCAGCAGTGAGAGGACTAGCGATAGCACAGATACGCAGTATTTT
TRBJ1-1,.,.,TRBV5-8,CASSLWTEAFF,TGTGCCAGCAGCTTGTGGACAGAGGCTTTCTTT
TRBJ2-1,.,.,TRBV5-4,CASSSVETVDNEQFF,TGTGCCAGCAGCTCTGTAGAGACTGTAGACAATGAGCAGTTCTTC
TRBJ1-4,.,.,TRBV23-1,CASGRVCTGYNEKLFF,TGCGCCAGCGGGCGAGTATGTACAGGCTACAATGAAAAACTGTTTTTT
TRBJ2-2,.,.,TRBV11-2,CASRVLANTGELFF,TGTGCCAGCAGGGTACTAGCGAACACCGGGGAGCTGTTTTTT
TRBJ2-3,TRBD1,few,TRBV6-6,CASKKGGAVSDTQYF,TGTGCCAGCAAGAAAGGGGGCGCCGTTAGTGATACGCAGTATTTT
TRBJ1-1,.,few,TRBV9,CASSVLSGNTEAFF,TGTGCCAGCAGCGTTCTCTCAGGAAACACTGAAGCTTTCTTT
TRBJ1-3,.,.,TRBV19,CASSRWQLSSGNTIYF,TGTGCCAGTAGCCGGTGGCAGCTTAGCTCTGGAAACACCATATATTTT
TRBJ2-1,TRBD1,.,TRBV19,CASSRDRGTNEQFF,TGTGCCAGTAGCCGGGACAGGGGCACCAATGAGCAGTTCTTC
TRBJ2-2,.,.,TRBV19,CASTVLNRNTGELFF,TGTGCCAGTACCGTTCTTAACAGGAACACCGGGGAGCTGTTTTTT